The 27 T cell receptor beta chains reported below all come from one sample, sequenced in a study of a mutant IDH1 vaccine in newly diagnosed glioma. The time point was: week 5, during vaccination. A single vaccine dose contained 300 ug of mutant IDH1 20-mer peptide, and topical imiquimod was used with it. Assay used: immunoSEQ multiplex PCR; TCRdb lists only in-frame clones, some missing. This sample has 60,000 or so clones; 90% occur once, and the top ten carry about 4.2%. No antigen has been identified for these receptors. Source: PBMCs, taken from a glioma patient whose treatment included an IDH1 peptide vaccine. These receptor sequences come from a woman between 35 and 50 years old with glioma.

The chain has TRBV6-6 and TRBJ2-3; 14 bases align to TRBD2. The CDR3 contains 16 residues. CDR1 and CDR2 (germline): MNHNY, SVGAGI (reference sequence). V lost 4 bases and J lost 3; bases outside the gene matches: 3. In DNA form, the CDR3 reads TGTGCCAGCAGTTGGGGGACTAGCGGGGGAACAGATACGCAGTATTTT. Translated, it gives CASSWGTSGGTDTQYF.

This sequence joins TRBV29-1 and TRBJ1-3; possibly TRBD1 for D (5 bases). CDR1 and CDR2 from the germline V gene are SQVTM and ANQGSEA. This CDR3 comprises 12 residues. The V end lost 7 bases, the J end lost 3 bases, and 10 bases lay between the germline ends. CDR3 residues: CSAKDNGNTIYF. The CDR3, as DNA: TGCAGCGCTAAGGACAATGGAAACACCATATATTTT.

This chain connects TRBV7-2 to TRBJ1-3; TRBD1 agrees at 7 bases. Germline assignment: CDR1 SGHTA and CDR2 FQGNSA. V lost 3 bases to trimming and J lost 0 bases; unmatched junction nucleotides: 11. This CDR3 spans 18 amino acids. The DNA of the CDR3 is TGTGCCAGCAGCTTTCGGGACAGATCGCTTAGCTCTGGAAACACCATATATTTT. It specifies CASSFRDRSLSSGNTIYF.

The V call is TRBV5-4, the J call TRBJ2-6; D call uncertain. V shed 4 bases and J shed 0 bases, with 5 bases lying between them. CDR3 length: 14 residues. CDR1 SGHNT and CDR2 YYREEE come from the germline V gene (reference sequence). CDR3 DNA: TGTGCCAGCAGCCTCCTCTCTGGGGCCAACGTCCTGACTTTC. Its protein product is CASSLLSGANVLTF.

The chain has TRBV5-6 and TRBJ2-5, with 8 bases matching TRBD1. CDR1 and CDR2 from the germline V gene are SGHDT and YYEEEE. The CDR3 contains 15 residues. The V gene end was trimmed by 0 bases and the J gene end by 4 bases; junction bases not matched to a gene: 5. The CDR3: CASSLGDRRGETQYF. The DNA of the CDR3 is TGTGCCAGCAGCTTGGGGGACAGGCGAGGAGAGACCCAGTACTTC.

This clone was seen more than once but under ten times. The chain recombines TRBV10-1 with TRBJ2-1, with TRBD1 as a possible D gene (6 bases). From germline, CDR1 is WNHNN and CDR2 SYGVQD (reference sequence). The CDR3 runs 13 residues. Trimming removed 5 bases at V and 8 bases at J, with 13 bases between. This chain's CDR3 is CASSKTGIHEQFF. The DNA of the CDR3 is TGCGCCAGCAGTAAAACAGGGATCCATGAGCAGTTCTTC.

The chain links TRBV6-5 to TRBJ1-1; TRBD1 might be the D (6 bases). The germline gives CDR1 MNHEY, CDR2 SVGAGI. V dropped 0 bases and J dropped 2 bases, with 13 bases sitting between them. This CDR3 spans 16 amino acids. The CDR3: CASSYSKGGTNTEAFF. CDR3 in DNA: TGTGCCAGCAGTTACTCTAAGGGGGGGACCAACACTGAAGCTTTCTTT.

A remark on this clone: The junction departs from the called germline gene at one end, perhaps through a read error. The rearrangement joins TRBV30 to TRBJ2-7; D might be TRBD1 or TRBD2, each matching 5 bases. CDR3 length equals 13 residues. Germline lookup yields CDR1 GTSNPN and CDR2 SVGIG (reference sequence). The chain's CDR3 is CAWSEDRGGHGAF. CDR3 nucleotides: TGTGCCTGGAGTGAAGACCGAGGAGGACACGGGGCCTTC.

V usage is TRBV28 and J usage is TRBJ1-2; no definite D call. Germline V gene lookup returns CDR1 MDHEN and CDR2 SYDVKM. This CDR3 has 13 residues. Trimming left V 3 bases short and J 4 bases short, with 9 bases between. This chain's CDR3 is CASSFTTSYGYTF. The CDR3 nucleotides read TGTGCCAGCAGTTTTACAACCAGCTATGGCTACACCTTC.

In DNA form, the CDR3 reads TGTGCCAGCAGCGAGGACACCGTCTCCTACGAGCAGTACTTC. It encodes CASSEDTVSYEQYF. This chain connects TRBV5-4 to TRBJ2-7; D is possibly TRBD1 (5 bases). Trimming removed 4 bases from V and 0 bases from J, with 11 bases in between. Per germline, CDR1 SGHNT and CDR2 YYREEE (reference sequence). The CDR3 covers 14 residues.

The CDR3 DNA is TGTGCCAGCAGCCACCAAACTAGCAGCACAGATACGCAGTATTTT. As protein: CASSHQTSSTDTQYF. The chain combines TRBV4-2 with TRBJ2-3, with a weak D call TRBD2 (6 bases). From germline, CDR1 is LGHNA and CDR2 YNFKEQ. Trimming removed 3 bases at V and 0 bases at J, with 10 bases between. The CDR3 runs to 15 residues.

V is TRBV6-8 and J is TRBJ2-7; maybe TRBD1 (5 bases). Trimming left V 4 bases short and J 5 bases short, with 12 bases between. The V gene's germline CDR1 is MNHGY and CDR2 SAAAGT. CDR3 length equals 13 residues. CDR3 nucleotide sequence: TGTGCCAGCAGTTGCCAGGGCCGGAACGAGCAGTACTTC. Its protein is CASSCQGRNEQYF.

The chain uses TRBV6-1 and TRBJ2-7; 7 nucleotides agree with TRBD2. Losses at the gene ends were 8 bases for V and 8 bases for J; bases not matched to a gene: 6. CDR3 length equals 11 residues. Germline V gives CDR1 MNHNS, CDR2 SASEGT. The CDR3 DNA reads TGTGCCAGCGGACTGAGCGGGAAGCAGTACTTC. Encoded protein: CASGLSGKQYF.

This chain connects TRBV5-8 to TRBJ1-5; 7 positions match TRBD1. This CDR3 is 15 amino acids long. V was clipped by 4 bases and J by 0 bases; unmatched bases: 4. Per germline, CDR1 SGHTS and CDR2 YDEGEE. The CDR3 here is CASSGGTVSNQPQHF. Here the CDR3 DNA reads TGTGCCAGCAGCGGGGGGACAGTTAGCAATCAGCCCCAGCATTTT.

CDR3 DNA: TGTGCCAGCAGTCTGGACCACGTCGTGGATCCCCAGCATTTT. Encoded protein: CASSLDHVVDPQHF. The V call is TRBV2, the J call TRBJ1-5; no clear D. V was cut by 5 bases and J by 10 bases, with 18 bases left in between. From germline, CDR1 is SNHLY and CDR2 FYNNEI. The CDR3 is made up of 14 amino acids.

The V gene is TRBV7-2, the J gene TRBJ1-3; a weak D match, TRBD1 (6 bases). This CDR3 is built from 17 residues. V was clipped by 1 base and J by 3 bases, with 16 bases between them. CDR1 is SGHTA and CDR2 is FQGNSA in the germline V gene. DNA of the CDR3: TGTGCCAGCAGCTTAGGGGCGGGGGGGGCTAATGGAAACACCATATATTTT. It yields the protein CASSLGAGGANGNTIYF.

CDR3 protein: CASSERLAGQETQYF. CDR3 DNA sequence: TGTGCCAGCAGTGAAAGACTAGCGGGACAAGAGACCCAGTACTTC. This sequence joins TRBV6-1 and TRBJ2-5; 11 nucleotides align to TRBD2. V lost 2 bases, J lost 2 bases, and 1 base stayed unmatched. Germline V gene sequence: CDR1 MNHNS, CDR2 SASEGT. The CDR3 length is 15 residues.

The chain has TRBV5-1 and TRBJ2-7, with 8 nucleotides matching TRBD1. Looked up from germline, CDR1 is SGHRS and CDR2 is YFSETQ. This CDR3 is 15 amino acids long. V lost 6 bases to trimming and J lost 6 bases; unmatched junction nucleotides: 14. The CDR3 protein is CASTYLQGGSTEQYF. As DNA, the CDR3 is TGCGCCAGCACCTATCTACAGGGGGGTTCCACCGAGCAGTACTTC.

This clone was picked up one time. CDR3: CASSLDREGEQYF. In nucleotides, the CDR3 is TGCGCCAGCAGCTTGGACAGGGAGGGCGAGCAGTACTTC. The V and J genes are TRBV5-1 and TRBJ2-7, with a weak D call TRBD2 (7 bases). V lost 0 bases and J lost 6, with 10 bases in between. Germline V gene sequence: CDR1 SGHRS, CDR2 YFSETQ. The CDR3 covers 13 residues.

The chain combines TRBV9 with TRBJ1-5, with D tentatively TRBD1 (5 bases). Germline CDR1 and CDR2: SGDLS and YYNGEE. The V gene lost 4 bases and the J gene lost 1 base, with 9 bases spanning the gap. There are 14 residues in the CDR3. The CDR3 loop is CASSRDGSNQPQHF. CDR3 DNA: TGTGCCAGCAGCCGGGACGGAAGCAATCAGCCCCAGCATTTT.

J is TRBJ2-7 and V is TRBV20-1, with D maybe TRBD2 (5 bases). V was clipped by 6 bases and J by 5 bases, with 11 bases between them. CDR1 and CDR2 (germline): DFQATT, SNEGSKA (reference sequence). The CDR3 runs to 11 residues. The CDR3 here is CSAPGVDEQYF. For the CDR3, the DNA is TGCAGTGCCCCCGGGGTGGACGAGCAGTACTTC.

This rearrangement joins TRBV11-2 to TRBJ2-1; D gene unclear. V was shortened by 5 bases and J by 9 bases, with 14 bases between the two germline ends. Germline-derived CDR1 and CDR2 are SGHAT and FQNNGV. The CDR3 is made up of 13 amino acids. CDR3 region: CASSPTVVSEQFF. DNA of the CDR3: TGTGCCAGCAGCCCCACGGTGGTTAGTGAGCAGTTCTTC.

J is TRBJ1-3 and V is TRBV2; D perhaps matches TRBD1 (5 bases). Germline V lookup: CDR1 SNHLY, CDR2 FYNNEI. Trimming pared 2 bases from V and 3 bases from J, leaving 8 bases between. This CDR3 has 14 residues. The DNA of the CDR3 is TGTGCCAGCAGTGAACGGGGGAATGGAAACACCATATATTTT. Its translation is CASSERGNGNTIYF.

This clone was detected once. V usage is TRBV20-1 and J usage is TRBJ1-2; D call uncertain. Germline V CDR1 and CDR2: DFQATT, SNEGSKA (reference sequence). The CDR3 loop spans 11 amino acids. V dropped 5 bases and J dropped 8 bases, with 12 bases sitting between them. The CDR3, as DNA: TGCAGTGCTGGAAAGGGTAACGGCTACACCTTC. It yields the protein CSAGKGNGYTF.

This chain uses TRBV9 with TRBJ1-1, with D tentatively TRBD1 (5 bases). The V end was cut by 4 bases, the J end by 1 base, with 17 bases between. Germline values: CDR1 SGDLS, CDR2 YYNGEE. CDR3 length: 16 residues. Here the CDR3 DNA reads TGTGCCAGCAGCCCCCAATCGGGACTCCAGAACACTGAAGCTTTCTTT. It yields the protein CASSPQSGLQNTEAFF.

CDR3 amino acids: CASSHGSTEAFF. CDR3 coding DNA: TGCGCCAGCAGCCATGGTTCGACTGAAGCTTTCTTT. The genes are TRBV4-1 and TRBJ1-1; D ambiguous. The CDR3 is made up of 12 amino acids. CDR1 MGHRA and CDR2 YSYEKL come from the germline V gene. Between the trimmed V and J ends, which lost 3 bases and 5 bases, there was a span of 7 bases.

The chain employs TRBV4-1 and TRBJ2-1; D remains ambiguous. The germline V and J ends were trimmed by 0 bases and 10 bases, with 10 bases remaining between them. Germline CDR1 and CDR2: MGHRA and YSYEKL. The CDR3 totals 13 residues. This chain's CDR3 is CASSQDVEMEQFF. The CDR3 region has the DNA TGCGCCAGCAGCCAAGACGTCGAGATGGAGCAGTTCTTC.